The text below deals with one T cell receptor (beta chain). No cognate antigen has been identified for it. Base qualities are not at hand, and no much larger clone is one base apart. According to the germline V gene (reference sequence), CDR1 reads LGHDT and CDR2 reads YNNKEL. The CDR3 spans 17 residues, from the cysteine through the phenylalanine. Only CDR3 DNA remains: 51 bases, in frame from the first base. V ends up 5 bases short and J 0 bases short, with an unmatched junction base count of 9. This entry comes from a study of metastatic and nonmetastatic thyroid tumors (dated by TCRdb to 2018 to 2021). In terms of the full investigation: The researchers compared repertoires between peripheral blood samples and tumor or nodule tissue samples from patients with malignant or benign thyroid disease. The research as a whole found: In both blood and tumor samples, TCR beta diversity was reported to be significantly higher in malignant tumors than in benign nodules.

Before undergoing thyroid surgery, none of the patients had been given any kind of treatment. Patient clinical samples collected from the early 2010s to the late 2010s were retrospectively analysed using T-cell receptor beta sequencing. Library creation used PCR. Sequenced using an Illumina HiSeq 4000. High-throughput sequencing was used to profile the TCR beta-chain CDR3 region of each patient. The published analysis was carried out like this. The researchers built a classifier to tell apart papillary thyroid cancer patients with distant metastasis, based on CDR3 differences among clinicopathological groups. The Shannon index was used to assess repertoire diversity, and the Morisita-Horn index was used to assess tumor-blood repertoire similarity. TCRdb reprocessed the public reads (quality trimming at Q25 with fastp, clone calling with MiXCR) and kept in-frame beta chains. These V and J calls derive from TCRdb rather than the authors' analysis. Present in this sample are approximately 60,000 clones, 25% to 30% of which were seen just once. In total, the top ten clones hold 15% of the sample.

The V and J segments used are TRBV3-1 and TRBJ1-5, and TRBD1 matches 8 of the central bases. This clonotype was sampled from a female donor with papillary thyroid cancer or a benign thyroid nodule (not recorded which). Some clones in this sample may be carry-over from other donors' samples. The sample consisted of blood. The nucleotide sequence reads TGTGCCAGCAGCTTGGACAGGGAAATAGGTAGCAATCAGCCCCAGCATTTT. The encoded protein is CASSLDREIGSNQPQHF.